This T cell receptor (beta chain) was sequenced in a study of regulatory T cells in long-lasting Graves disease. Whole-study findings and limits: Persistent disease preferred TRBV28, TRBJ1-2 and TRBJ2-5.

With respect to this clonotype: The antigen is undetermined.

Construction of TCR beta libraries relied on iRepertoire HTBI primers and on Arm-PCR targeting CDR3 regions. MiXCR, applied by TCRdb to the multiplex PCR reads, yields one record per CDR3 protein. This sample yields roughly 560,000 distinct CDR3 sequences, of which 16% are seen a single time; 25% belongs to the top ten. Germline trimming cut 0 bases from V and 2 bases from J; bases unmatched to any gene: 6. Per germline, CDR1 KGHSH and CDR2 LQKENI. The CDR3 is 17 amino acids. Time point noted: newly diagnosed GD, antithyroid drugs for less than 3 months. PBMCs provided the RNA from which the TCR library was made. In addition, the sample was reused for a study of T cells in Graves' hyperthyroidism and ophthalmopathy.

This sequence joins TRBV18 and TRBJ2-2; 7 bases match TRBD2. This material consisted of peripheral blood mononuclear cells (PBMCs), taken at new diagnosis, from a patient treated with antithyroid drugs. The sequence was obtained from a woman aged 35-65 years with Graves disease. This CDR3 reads CASSPPGGTHNTGELFF. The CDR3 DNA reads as TGTGCCAGCTCACCACCGGGGGGGACTCATAACACCGGGGAGCTGTTTTTT.